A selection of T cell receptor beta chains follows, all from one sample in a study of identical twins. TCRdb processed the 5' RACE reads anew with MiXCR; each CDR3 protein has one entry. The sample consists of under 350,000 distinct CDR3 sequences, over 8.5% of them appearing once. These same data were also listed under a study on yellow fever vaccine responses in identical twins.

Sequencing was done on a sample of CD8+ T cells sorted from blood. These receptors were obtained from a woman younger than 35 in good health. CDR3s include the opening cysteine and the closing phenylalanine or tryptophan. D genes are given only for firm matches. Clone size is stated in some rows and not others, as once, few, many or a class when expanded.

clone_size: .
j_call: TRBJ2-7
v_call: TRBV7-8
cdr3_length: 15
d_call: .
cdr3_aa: CASSFTEFPSYEQYF
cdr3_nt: TGTGCCAGCAGCTTCACAGAGTTTCCCTCCTACGAGCAGTACTTC

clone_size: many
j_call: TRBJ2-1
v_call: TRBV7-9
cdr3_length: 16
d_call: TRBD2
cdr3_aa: CASSLTSAYSYNEQFF
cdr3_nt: TGTGCCAGCAGCTTGACTAGCGCATACTCCTACAATGAGCAGTTCTTC

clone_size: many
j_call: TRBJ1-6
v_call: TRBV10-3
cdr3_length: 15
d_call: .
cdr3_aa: CAISKGFSYNSPLHF
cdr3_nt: TGTGCCATCAGCAAGGGATTCTCCTATAATTCACCCCTCCACTTT

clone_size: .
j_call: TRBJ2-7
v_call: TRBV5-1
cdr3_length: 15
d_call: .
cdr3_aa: CASSLGTMFSYEQYF
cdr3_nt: TGCGCCAGCAGCTTGGGGACAATGTTCTCCTACGAGCAGTACTTC

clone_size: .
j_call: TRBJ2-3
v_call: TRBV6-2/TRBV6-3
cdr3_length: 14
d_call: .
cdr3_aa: CASTSSRRVDTQYF
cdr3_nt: TGTGCCAGCACCTCCTCTCGGCGCGTAGATACGCAGTATTTT

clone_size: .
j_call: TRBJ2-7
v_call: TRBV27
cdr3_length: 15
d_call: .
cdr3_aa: CASSPEASASYEQYF
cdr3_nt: TGTGCCAGCAGTCCGGAGGCTAGCGCCTCCTACGAGCAGTACTTC

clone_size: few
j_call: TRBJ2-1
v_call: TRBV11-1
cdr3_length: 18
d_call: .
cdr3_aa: CASTAPTPSRSSYNEQFF
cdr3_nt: TGTGCCAGCACCGCGCCCACCCCATCCAGGAGCTCCTACAATGAGCAGTTCTTC

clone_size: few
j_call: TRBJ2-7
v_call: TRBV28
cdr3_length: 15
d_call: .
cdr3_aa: CASSSRSGVSYEQYF
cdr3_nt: TGTGCCAGCAGCTCCCGATCGGGGGTGTCCTACGAGCAGTACTTC

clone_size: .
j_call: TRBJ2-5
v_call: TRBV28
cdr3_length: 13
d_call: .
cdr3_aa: CASSSLRGETQYF
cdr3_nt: TGTGCCAGCAGTTCCCTCAGGGGAGAGACCCAGTACTTC

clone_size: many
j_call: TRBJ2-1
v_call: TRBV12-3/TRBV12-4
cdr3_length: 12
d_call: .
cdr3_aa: CASSLQEDEQFF
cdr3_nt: TGTGCCAGCAGTCTACAGGAGGATGAGCAGTTCTTC

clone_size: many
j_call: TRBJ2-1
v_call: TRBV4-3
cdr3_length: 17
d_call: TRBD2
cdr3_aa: CASSQDWASGRYNEQFF
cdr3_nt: TGCGCCAGCAGCCAAGATTGGGCTAGCGGGAGGTACAATGAGCAGTTCTTC

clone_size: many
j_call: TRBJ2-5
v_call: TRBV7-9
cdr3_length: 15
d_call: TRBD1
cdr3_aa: CASSLGQAHGGTQYF
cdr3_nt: TGTGCCAGCAGCTTGGGACAGGCCCACGGAGGGACCCAGTACTTC

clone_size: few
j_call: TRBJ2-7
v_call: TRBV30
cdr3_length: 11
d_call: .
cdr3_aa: CAWSVSGEQYF
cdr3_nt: TGTGCCTGGAGCGTCTCCGGCGAGCAGTACTTC

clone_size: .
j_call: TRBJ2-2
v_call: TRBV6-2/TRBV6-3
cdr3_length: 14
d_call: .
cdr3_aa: CASSYATGTGELFF
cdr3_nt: TGTGCCAGCAGTTACGCTACAGGAACCGGGGAGCTGTTTTTT

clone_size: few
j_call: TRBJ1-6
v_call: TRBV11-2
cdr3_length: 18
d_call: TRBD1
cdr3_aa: CASSFPRTGGHENSPLHF
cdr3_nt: TGTGCCAGCAGCTTCCCCCGTACAGGGGGCCATGAGAATTCACCCCTCCACTTT

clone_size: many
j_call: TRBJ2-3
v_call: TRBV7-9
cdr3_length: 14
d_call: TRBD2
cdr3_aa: CASSAGVGTDTQYF
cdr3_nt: TGTGCCAGTTCAGCGGGAGTCGGTACAGATACGCAGTATTTT